The present T cell receptor beta chain was sequenced within a study of CD8 T cells in ankylosing spondylitis. Study-level points and caveats: Ankylosing spondylitis blood appeared to be characterized by a TCR beta motif of 7 to 9 highly homologous variants. Certain motif variants had earlier been reported in reactive arthritis synovial fluid and blood. Disease-linked clones proved CD8+ and comparatively uncommon in peripheral blood. Matched synovial fluid from ankylosing spondylitis patients was reported to be enriched for disease-linked clones.

Generation of TCR beta libraries employed quantitative 5'-RACE incorporating molecular barcodes. TCRdb passed the 5' RACE reads through MiXCR, listing each CDR3 protein once. Altogether approximately 400,000 distinct CDR3 sequences are present, over 15% being singletons, with the ten largest covering 1%. Germline lookup yields CDR1 SQVTM and CDR2 ANQGSEA. V lost 8 bases and J lost 1, with 17 bases in between. There are 14 residues in the CDR3. There are many counts of this clonotype. Its antigen remains unidentified. The sequencing input was blood, either unsorted or a sorted T cell fraction (not recorded which). This sequence originates from a male donor with ankylosing spondylitis. This rearrangement joins TRBV29-1 to TRBJ1-1; TRBD1 might be the D (5 bases). The CDR3 region is CSCWGGGRNTEAFF. Here the CDR3 DNA reads TGCAGCTGTTGGGGGGGGGGACGGAACACTGAAGCTTTCTTT.